This is a list of T cell receptor beta chains from one sample in a study of blood T cells in healthy people across ages. MiXCR was run by TCRdb on the 5' RACE reads, yielding one entry per CDR3 protein. The sample gives approximately 1.5 million distinct CDR3 sequences, roughly 43% of which show up once; approximately 4.1% is in the top ten. The sequencing input was blood. These receptors were obtained from a woman aged 18 to 35 in good health. Both conserved end residues are part of each CDR3. Fields, in order: J gene, D gene, V gene, clone size, CDR3 DNA, CDR3 protein. The D gene is left open where the match is weak. The listing skips clone size in some rows; elsewhere it reads once, few, many or a size class.

j_call: TRBJ2-7
d_call: TRBD1
v_call: TRBV7-9
clone_size: many
cdr3_nt: TGTGCCAGCAGCTACCGGGACAGGAACCACTACGAGCAGTACTTC
cdr3_aa: CASSYRDRNHYEQYF

j_call: TRBJ1-2
d_call: TRBD1
v_call: TRBV6-2/TRBV6-3
clone_size: NA
cdr3_nt: TGTGCCAGCACCTACGGGAAGGGACAGGGTGCTTATGGCTACACCTTC
cdr3_aa: CASTYGKGQGAYGYTF

j_call: TRBJ1-1
d_call: NA
v_call: TRBV20-1
clone_size: NA
cdr3_nt: TGCAGTGCTAGGGACCGAGTTGAAGCTTTCTTT
cdr3_aa: CSARDRVEAFF

j_call: TRBJ2-7
d_call: TRBD2
v_call: TRBV4-3
clone_size: NA
cdr3_nt: TGCGCCAGCAGCCAAGTGCGGGGGGCTTACAATGAGCAGTACTTC
cdr3_aa: CASSQVRGAYNEQYF

j_call: TRBJ2-7
d_call: NA
v_call: TRBV20-1
clone_size: once
cdr3_nt: TGCAGTGCAAGACGGACAGTCTACGAGCAGTACTTC
cdr3_aa: CSARRTVYEQYF

j_call: TRBJ1-2
d_call: NA
v_call: TRBV20-1
clone_size: few
cdr3_nt: TGCAGTGCTCCGACAGAGAACTATGGCTACACCTTC
cdr3_aa: CSAPTENYGYTF

j_call: TRBJ1-2
d_call: NA
v_call: TRBV7-9
clone_size: few
cdr3_nt: TGTGCCAGCAGCTTACTGATCAGGACTACCGATGGCTACACCTTC
cdr3_aa: CASSLLIRTTDGYTF

j_call: TRBJ2-1
d_call: TRBD2
v_call: TRBV28
clone_size: few
cdr3_nt: TGTGCCAGCAGTTTAAGCGGACTAGCGGTTTACAATGAGCAGTTCTTC
cdr3_aa: CASSLSGLAVYNEQFF

j_call: TRBJ2-1
d_call: NA
v_call: TRBV9
clone_size: NA
cdr3_nt: TGTGCCAGCAGCGCTAGATGGCCCGTCAATGAGCAGTTCTTC
cdr3_aa: CASSARWPVNEQFF

j_call: TRBJ2-3
d_call: NA
v_call: TRBV5-1
clone_size: few
cdr3_nt: TGCGCCAGCAGCCCCATCGGGGGAGATACGCAGTATTTT
cdr3_aa: CASSPIGGDTQYF

j_call: TRBJ1-5
d_call: NA
v_call: TRBV7-8
clone_size: NA
cdr3_nt: TGTGCCAGCAGCTCGGACGGGCTTCGCAATCAGCCCCAGCATTTT
cdr3_aa: CASSSDGLRNQPQHF

j_call: TRBJ1-5
d_call: TRBD1
v_call: TRBV12-3/TRBV12-4
clone_size: few
cdr3_nt: TGTGCCAGCAGTTTAGGGGACAGTCAGCCCCAGCATTTT
cdr3_aa: CASSLGDSQPQHF

j_call: TRBJ2-5
d_call: NA
v_call: TRBV6-2/TRBV6-3
clone_size: NA
cdr3_nt: TGTGCCAGCAGTTACTCGAGTATAAAGCGCCAAGAGACCCAGTACTTC
cdr3_aa: CASSYSSIKRQETQYF

j_call: TRBJ2-1
d_call: NA
v_call: TRBV6-6
clone_size: few
cdr3_nt: TGTGCCAGCAGAGGTTCGGATGAGCAGTTCTTC
cdr3_aa: CASRGSDEQFF

j_call: TRBJ2-5
d_call: TRBD2
v_call: TRBV28
clone_size: NA
cdr3_nt: TGTGCCAGCAACCGGTTCGGGAGGGCCCAAGAGACCCAGTACTTC
cdr3_aa: CASNRFGRAQETQYF

j_call: TRBJ1-2
d_call: TRBD1
v_call: TRBV27
clone_size: NA
cdr3_nt: TGTGCCAGCATGGATGGGACAGGTGCTCTCTACACCTTC
cdr3_aa: CASMDGTGALYTF

j_call: TRBJ1-4
d_call: NA
v_call: TRBV11-2
clone_size: few
cdr3_nt: TGTGCCAGCAGCTCACAGAGAGCAACTAATGAAAAACTGTTTTTT
cdr3_aa: CASSSQRATNEKLFF

j_call: TRBJ2-3
d_call: NA
v_call: TRBV20-1
clone_size: few
cdr3_nt: TGCAGTGCTAGTGGGCCCACAGATACGCAGTATTTT
cdr3_aa: CSASGPTDTQYF

j_call: TRBJ1-4
d_call: NA
v_call: TRBV24-1
clone_size: few
cdr3_nt: TGTGCCACCAGTGATAGCCAGGCAGGCGAAAAACTGTTTTTT
cdr3_aa: CATSDSQAGEKLFF

j_call: TRBJ1-2
d_call: NA
v_call: TRBV9
clone_size: many
cdr3_nt: TGTGCCAGCAGCGTGGGGAACTATGGCTACACCTTC
cdr3_aa: CASSVGNYGYTF

j_call: TRBJ2-7
d_call: NA
v_call: TRBV27
clone_size: few
cdr3_nt: TGTGCCAGCAGTTTCGCCCCCAACAATGAGCAGTACTTC
cdr3_aa: CASSFAPNNEQYF

j_call: TRBJ1-2
d_call: TRBD1
v_call: TRBV30
clone_size: NA
cdr3_nt: TGTGCCTGGACGACAGGGGTTGGCTACACCTTC
cdr3_aa: CAWTTGVGYTF

j_call: TRBJ2-5
d_call: NA
v_call: TRBV2
clone_size: few
cdr3_nt: TGTGCCAGCAGTGAAACACCGTACCAAGAGACCCAGTACTTC
cdr3_aa: CASSETPYQETQYF

j_call: TRBJ1-5
d_call: NA
v_call: TRBV6-2/TRBV6-3
clone_size: few
cdr3_nt: TGTGCCAGCAGTTACGTCGCGGAGTTCTCCGGGAAGCCCCAGCATTTT
cdr3_aa: CASSYVAEFSGKPQHF

j_call: TRBJ2-7
d_call: TRBD1
v_call: TRBV12-3/TRBV12-4
clone_size: NA
cdr3_nt: TGTGCCAGCAGAACACGGACAGGGTCCTACGAGCAGTACTTC
cdr3_aa: CASRTRTGSYEQYF

j_call: TRBJ1-2
d_call: NA
v_call: TRBV7-2
clone_size: many
cdr3_nt: TGTGCCAGCAGCTTAGGGCCTAACTATGGCTACACCTTC
cdr3_aa: CASSLGPNYGYTF

j_call: TRBJ2-1
d_call: NA
v_call: TRBV6-6
clone_size: NA
cdr3_nt: TGTGCCAGCGGGCGCGGGGATAGGGACAATGAGCAGTTCTTC
cdr3_aa: CASGRGDRDNEQFF

j_call: TRBJ2-1
d_call: NA
v_call: TRBV12-3/TRBV12-4
clone_size: few
cdr3_nt: TGTGCCAGCAGTATGAGCCCTCAGGGGTTTAAGCAGTTCTTC
cdr3_aa: CASSMSPQGFKQFF

j_call: TRBJ2-7
d_call: NA
v_call: TRBV11-2
clone_size: NA
cdr3_nt: TGTGCCAGCAGCTTTACAGGATCTAGAGAGCAGTACTTC
cdr3_aa: CASSFTGSREQYF

j_call: TRBJ1-5
d_call: NA
v_call: TRBV3-1
clone_size: NA
cdr3_nt: TGTGCCAGCAGCCAAGATCACGGGAATCAGCCCCAGCATTTT
cdr3_aa: CASSQDHGNQPQHF

j_call: TRBJ2-7
d_call: NA
v_call: TRBV20-1
clone_size: few
cdr3_nt: TGCAGTGCCAAAATAGGGACTTACAACGAGCAGTACTTC
cdr3_aa: CSAKIGTYNEQYF

j_call: TRBJ1-4
d_call: NA
v_call: TRBV20-1
clone_size: NA
cdr3_nt: TGCAGTGCTAGAGACGGACGATCGAATGAAAAACTGTTTTTT
cdr3_aa: CSARDGRSNEKLFF

j_call: TRBJ2-1
d_call: TRBD2
v_call: TRBV27
clone_size: few
cdr3_nt: TGTGCCAGCAGTCCGTGGCTGGTAGCGGGAGGGCCTTCCTACAATGAGCAGTTCTTC
cdr3_aa: CASSPWLVAGGPSYNEQFF

j_call: TRBJ2-1
d_call: TRBD2
v_call: TRBV6-6
clone_size: few
cdr3_nt: TGTGCCAGCAGTTACCTGGCACTAGCGGGAGAGCAGTTCTTC
cdr3_aa: CASSYLALAGEQFF

j_call: TRBJ1-3
d_call: NA
v_call: TRBV7-2
clone_size: NA
cdr3_nt: TGTGCCAGCACCAATGGGGGCTCTGGAAACACCATATATTTT
cdr3_aa: CASTNGGSGNTIYF

j_call: TRBJ2-3
d_call: NA
v_call: TRBV29-1
clone_size: few
cdr3_nt: TGCAGCGTTGAAAAGGATAGGGCAGATACGCAGTATTTT
cdr3_aa: CSVEKDRADTQYF

j_call: TRBJ2-2
d_call: NA
v_call: TRBV29-1
clone_size: NA
cdr3_nt: TGCAGCGTTGAGTCAGGCGTGAAGGAATACGGGGAGCTGTTTTTT
cdr3_aa: CSVESGVKEYGELFF

j_call: TRBJ2-1
d_call: NA
v_call: TRBV6-4
clone_size: NA
cdr3_nt: TGTGCCAGCAGTGACTCGAGTACGGGAGCCCAGTTCTTC
cdr3_aa: CASSDSSTGAQFF

j_call: TRBJ1-5
d_call: NA
v_call: TRBV28
clone_size: NA
cdr3_nt: TGTGCCAGCAGGACCGACAAATTAAGCAATCAGCCCCAGCATTTT
cdr3_aa: CASRTDKLSNQPQHF

j_call: TRBJ2-1
d_call: TRBD2
v_call: TRBV7-8
clone_size: NA
cdr3_nt: TGTGCCAGCAGCCTCCTAAGCGGGGGCCCGCGCGAGCAGTTCTTC
cdr3_aa: CASSLLSGGPREQFF

j_call: TRBJ1-5
d_call: NA
v_call: TRBV4-2
clone_size: NA
cdr3_nt: TGTGCCAGCAGCCAAGATGGAGCCTTCGGGGCGAGCCAGCATTTT
cdr3_aa: CASSQDGAFGASQHF

j_call: TRBJ2-1
d_call: TRBD2
v_call: TRBV5-1
clone_size: few
cdr3_nt: TGCGCCAGCAGCTTGTCTTCGGTAGCGGGAGTTGAGCAGTTCTTC
cdr3_aa: CASSLSSVAGVEQFF

j_call: TRBJ2-1
d_call: NA
v_call: TRBV29-1
clone_size: few
cdr3_nt: TGCAGCGTCACCCTCGGGGGGCGCGTCCATGAGCAGTTCTTC
cdr3_aa: CSVTLGGRVHEQFF

j_call: TRBJ2-1
d_call: TRBD1
v_call: TRBV25-1
clone_size: NA
cdr3_nt: TGTGCCAGCAGGACAGGGGGCGATGAGCAGTTCTTC
cdr3_aa: CASRTGGDEQFF

j_call: TRBJ2-3
d_call: NA
v_call: TRBV2
clone_size: few
cdr3_nt: TGTGCCAGTCAGGGGCAGTTCACAGATACGCAGTATTTT
cdr3_aa: CASQGQFTDTQYF

j_call: TRBJ2-7
d_call: NA
v_call: TRBV29-1
clone_size: many
cdr3_nt: TGCAGCGTTGTAGACGGGAGCTCCTACGAGCAGTACTTC
cdr3_aa: CSVVDGSSYEQYF

j_call: TRBJ2-1
d_call: TRBD1
v_call: TRBV2
clone_size: NA
cdr3_nt: TGTGCCAGCAGAAAAATTATCTTGACAGGGGGAGGACCGCAGTTCTTC
cdr3_aa: CASRKIILTGGGPQFF

j_call: TRBJ1-6
d_call: NA
v_call: TRBV20-1
clone_size: few
cdr3_nt: TGCAGTGCCAAGACGGTGAATAATTCACCCCTCCACTTT
cdr3_aa: CSAKTVNNSPLHF

j_call: TRBJ2-3
d_call: NA
v_call: TRBV18
clone_size: few
cdr3_nt: TGTGCCAGCTCCTCACAGACAGACACAGATACGCAGTATTTT
cdr3_aa: CASSSQTDTDTQYF

j_call: TRBJ2-5
d_call: NA
v_call: TRBV7-2
clone_size: few
cdr3_nt: TGTGCCAGCAGCACCGGGTTGAACAGGGTTATGTATGAGCAGTACTTC
cdr3_aa: CASSTGLNRVMYEQYF

j_call: TRBJ2-2
d_call: NA
v_call: TRBV6-2/TRBV6-3
clone_size: once
cdr3_nt: TGTGCCAGCAGTTATTCGGGACATTCGAACACCGGGGAGCTGTTTTTT
cdr3_aa: CASSYSGHSNTGELFF

j_call: TRBJ2-5
d_call: TRBD2
v_call: TRBV7-9
clone_size: NA
cdr3_nt: TGTGCCAGCAGCTTTAGGCTAGCGGGGGATTCCTCCTACAATGAGCAGTACTTC
cdr3_aa: CASSFRLAGDSSYNEQYF

j_call: TRBJ2-5
d_call: NA
v_call: TRBV5-1
clone_size: NA
cdr3_nt: TGCGCCAGCAGCTTGGGTCAAATCGGGGAGACCCAGTACTTC
cdr3_aa: CASSLGQIGETQYF

j_call: TRBJ2-3
d_call: TRBD2
v_call: TRBV6-5
clone_size: NA
cdr3_nt: TGTGCCAGCAGTTACTACGGGGGGTATTTAGATACGCAGTATTTT
cdr3_aa: CASSYYGGYLDTQYF

j_call: TRBJ2-3
d_call: TRBD1
v_call: TRBV12-3/TRBV12-4
clone_size: once
cdr3_nt: TGTGCCAGCGAAAGGGGGCGGAACACAGATACGCAGTATTTT
cdr3_aa: CASERGRNTDTQYF